Given below is one T cell receptor beta chain in context. Its antigen is not known. This entry comes from a study of T cell responses to AZD1222 COVID-19 vaccine. Across the whole study: Second-dose recipients at about 4 or about 12 weeks were treated as one pooled group.

Produced via immunoSEQ multiplex PCR; TCRdb's table is partial and in-frame only. Seen here are more than 95,000 clones, 75% to 95% observed once, and the top ten hold 45%. Notes on the study in general: Breadth and depth of Spike-specific TCRs rose after two AZD1222 doses. Among vaccine-associated CD4 TCRs, coverage spanned spike, with dominance at 160-218 and 743-854. Donors were largely white British and mainly female; clonal diversity was possibly underestimated.

The material sequenced was peripheral blood, taken on day 0 of AZD1222 vaccination. This sequence originates from an adult in good health.

In DNA form, the CDR3 reads TGCGCCAGCAGCTTGGCGGGCCTAGCGGACGTCGCCTACGAGCAGTACTTC. Protein product: CASSLAGLADVAYEQYF. The rearrangement links TRBV5-1 to TRBJ2-7; 7 nucleotides line up with TRBD2. The germline gives CDR1 SGHRS, CDR2 YFSETQ. The V and J ends lost 0 bases and 2 bases, in that order; junction bases with no gene match: 11. CDR3 length: 17 residues.